This TCR beta chain is from a study of blood T cell repertoires in COVID-19. About the study: Collection of acute and convalescent COVID-19 samples took place in the United States, Italy and Spain. The analysed material was cDNA or gDNA that came from T cells, B-cell-depleted T cells, or PBMCs.

In the source study's methods: Amplification with reference gene primers provided the estimates of nucleated cell counts. Generated by immunoSEQ multiplex PCR, the TCRdb table keeps only in-frame clones and is missing some. V, J and clone size were drawn from that table, and D and trimming were deduced from the DNA. The sample includes approximately 15,000 clones, around 88% of them seen just once. V was clipped by 4 bases and J by 6 bases, with 20 bases between them. CDR1 is SQVTM, CDR2 ANQGSEA, per germline. CDR3 size: 15 residues. Source material: peripheral blood. The chain couples TRBV29-1 to TRBJ2-3, with a tentative D call TRBD2 (7 bases). The sequence was obtained from a human donor in a cohort sampled during active COVID-19. CDR3 sequence reads: CSVVGGADVLDTQYF. The CDR3 coding sequence is TGCAGCGTTGTGGGGGGGGCAGATGTGCTGGATACGCAGTATTTT.